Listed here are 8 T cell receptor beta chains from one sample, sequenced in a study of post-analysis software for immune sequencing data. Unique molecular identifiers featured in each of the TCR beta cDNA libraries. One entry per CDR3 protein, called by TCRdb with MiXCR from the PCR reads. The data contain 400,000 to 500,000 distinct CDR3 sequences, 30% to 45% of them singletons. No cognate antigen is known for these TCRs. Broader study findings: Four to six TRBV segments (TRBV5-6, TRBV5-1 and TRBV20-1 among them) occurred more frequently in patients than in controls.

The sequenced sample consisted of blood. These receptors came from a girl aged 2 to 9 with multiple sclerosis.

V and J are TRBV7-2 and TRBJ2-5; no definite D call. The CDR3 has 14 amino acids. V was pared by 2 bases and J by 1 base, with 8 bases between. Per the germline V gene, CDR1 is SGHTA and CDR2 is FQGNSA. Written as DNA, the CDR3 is TGTGCCAGCAGCTTAAGTCGGTCCCAAGAGACCCAGTACTTC. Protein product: CASSLSRSQETQYF.

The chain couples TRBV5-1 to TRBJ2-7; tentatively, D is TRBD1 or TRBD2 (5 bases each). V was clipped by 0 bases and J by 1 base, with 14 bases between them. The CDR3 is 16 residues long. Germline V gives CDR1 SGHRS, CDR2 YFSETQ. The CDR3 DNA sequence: TGCGCCAGCAGCTTGGGCGAGGGGCGTCCGTCCTACGAGCAGTACTTC. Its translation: CASSLGEGRPSYEQYF.

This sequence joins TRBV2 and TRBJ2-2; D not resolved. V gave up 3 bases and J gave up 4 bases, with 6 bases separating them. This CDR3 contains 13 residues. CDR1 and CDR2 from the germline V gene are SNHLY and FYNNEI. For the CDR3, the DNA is TGTGCCAGCAGTGATGCTGGCACCGGGGAGCTGTTTTTT. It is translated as CASSDAGTGELFF.

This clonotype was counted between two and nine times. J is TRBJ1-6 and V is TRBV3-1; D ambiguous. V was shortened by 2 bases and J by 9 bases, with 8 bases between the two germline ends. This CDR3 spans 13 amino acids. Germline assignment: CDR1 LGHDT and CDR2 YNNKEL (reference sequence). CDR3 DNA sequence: TGTGCCAGCAGCCAATTTGGTTTTTCACCCCTCCACTTT. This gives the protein CASSQFGFSPLHF.

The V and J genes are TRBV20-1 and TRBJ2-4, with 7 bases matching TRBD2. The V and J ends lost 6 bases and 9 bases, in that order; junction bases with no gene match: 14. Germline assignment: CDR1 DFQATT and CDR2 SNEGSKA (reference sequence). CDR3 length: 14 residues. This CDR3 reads CSATAGGTGTIQYF. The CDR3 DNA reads TGCAGTGCCACTGCCGGGGGGACGGGGACCATTCAGTACTTC.

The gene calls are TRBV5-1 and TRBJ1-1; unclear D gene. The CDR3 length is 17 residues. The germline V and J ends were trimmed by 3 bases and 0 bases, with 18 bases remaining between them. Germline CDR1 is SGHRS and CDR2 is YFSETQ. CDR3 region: CASSSERNSYMNTEAFF. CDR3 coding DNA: TGCGCCAGCAGCTCGGAAAGAAATTCTTACATGAACACTGAAGCTTTCTTT.

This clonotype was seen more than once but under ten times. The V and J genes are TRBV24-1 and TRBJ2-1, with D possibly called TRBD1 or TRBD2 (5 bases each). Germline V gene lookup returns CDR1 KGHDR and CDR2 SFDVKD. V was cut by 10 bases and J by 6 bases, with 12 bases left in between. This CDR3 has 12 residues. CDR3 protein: CATRGNSNEQFF. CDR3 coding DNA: TGTGCCACGAGGGGCAATTCCAATGAGCAGTTCTTC.

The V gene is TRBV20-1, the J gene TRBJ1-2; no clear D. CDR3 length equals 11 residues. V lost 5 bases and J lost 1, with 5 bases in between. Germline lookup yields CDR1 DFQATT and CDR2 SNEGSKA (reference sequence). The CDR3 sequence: CSAQINYGYTF. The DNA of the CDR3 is TGCAGTGCTCAGATTAACTATGGCTACACCTTC.